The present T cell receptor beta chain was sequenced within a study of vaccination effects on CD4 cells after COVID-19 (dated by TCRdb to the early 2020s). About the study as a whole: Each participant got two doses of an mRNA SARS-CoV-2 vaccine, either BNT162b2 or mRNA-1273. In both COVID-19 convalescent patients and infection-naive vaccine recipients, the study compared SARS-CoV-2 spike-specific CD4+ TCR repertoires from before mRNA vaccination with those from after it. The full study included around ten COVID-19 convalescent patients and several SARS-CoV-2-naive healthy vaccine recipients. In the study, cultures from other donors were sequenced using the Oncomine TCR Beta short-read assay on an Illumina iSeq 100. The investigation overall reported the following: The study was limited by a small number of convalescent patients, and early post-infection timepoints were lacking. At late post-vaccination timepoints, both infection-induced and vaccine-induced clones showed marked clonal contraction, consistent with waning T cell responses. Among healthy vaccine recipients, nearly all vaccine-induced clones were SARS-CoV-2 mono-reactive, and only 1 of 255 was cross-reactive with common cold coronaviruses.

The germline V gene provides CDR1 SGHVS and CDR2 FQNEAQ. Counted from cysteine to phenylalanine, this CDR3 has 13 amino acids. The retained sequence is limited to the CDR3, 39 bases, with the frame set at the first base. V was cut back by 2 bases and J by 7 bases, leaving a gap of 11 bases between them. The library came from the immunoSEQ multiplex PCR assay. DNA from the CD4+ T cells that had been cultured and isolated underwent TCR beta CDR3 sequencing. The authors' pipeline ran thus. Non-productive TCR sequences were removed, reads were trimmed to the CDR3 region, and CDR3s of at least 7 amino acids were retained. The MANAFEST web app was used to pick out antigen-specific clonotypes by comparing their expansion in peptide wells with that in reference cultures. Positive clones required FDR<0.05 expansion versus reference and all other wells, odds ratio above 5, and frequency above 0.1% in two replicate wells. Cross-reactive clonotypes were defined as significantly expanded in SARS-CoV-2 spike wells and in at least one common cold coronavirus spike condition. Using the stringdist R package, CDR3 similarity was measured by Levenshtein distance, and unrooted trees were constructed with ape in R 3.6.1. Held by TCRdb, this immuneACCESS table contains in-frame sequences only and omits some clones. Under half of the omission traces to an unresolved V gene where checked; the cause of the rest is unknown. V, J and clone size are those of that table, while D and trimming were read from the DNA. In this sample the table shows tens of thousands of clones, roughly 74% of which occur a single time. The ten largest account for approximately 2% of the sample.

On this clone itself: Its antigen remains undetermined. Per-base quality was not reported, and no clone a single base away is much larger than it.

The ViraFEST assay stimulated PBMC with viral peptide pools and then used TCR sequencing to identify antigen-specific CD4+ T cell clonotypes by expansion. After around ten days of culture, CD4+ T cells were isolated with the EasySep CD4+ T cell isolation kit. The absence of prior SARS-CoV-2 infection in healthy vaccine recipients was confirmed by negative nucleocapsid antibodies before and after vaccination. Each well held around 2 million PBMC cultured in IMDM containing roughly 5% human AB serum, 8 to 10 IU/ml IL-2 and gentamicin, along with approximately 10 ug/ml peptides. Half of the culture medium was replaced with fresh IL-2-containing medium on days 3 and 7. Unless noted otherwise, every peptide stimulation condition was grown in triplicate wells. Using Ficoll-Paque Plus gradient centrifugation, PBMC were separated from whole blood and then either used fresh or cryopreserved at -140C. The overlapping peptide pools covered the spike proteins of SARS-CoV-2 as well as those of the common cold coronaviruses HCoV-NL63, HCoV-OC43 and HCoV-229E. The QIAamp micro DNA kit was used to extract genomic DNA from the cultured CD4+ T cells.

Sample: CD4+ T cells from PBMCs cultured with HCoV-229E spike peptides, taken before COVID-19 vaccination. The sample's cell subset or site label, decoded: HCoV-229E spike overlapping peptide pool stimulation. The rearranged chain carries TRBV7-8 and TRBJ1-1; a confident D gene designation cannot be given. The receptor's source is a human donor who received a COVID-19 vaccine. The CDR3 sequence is CASSLSGLDEAFF. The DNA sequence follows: TGTGCCAGCAGCTTATCGGGCCTGGATGAAGCTTTCTTT.